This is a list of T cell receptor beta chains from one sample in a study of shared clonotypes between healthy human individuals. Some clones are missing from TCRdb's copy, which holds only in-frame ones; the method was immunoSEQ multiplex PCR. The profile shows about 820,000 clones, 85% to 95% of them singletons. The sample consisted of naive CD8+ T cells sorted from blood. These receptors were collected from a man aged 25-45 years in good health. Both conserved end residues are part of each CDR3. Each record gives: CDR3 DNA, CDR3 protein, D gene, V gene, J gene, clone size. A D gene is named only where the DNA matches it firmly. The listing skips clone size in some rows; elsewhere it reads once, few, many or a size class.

cdr3_nt: TGTGCCAGCAGTTGGACTAGCGGGCCGAACGAGCAGTACTTC
cdr3_aa: CASSWTSGPNEQYF
d_call: TRBD2
v_call: TRBV6-1
j_call: TRBJ2-7
clone_size: .

cdr3_nt: TGCAGCGTTGAAGCAGAGACCCAGTACTTC
cdr3_aa: CSVEAETQYF
d_call: .
v_call: TRBV29-1
j_call: TRBJ2-5
clone_size: .

cdr3_nt: TGTGCCAGCAGCTTAAGTCAGGCGGCTTTCTTT
cdr3_aa: CASSLSQAAFF
d_call: .
v_call: TRBV11-3
j_call: TRBJ1-1
clone_size: .

cdr3_nt: TGTGCCAGCAGTTATCATGGCGGGGGCTACGAGCAGTACTTC
cdr3_aa: CASSYHGGGYEQYF
d_call: TRBD2
v_call: TRBV6-5
j_call: TRBJ2-7
clone_size: .

cdr3_nt: TGCGCCAGCAGCTTGCCAGGGGGTGGGGATGAGCAGTTCTTC
cdr3_aa: CASSLPGGGDEQFF
d_call: TRBD1
v_call: TRBV5-1
j_call: TRBJ2-1
clone_size: .

cdr3_nt: TGTGCCAGCAGCTTAGAGTGGGCATTTTCTGTTGGCGAGCAGTACTTC
cdr3_aa: CASSLEWAFSVGEQYF
d_call: .
v_call: TRBV11-2
j_call: TRBJ2-7
clone_size: .

cdr3_nt: TGTGCCAGCAGCCCCCCTATTGAGCCCGGGGAGCTGTTTTTT
cdr3_aa: CASSPPIEPGELFF
d_call: .
v_call: TRBV7-9
j_call: TRBJ2-2
clone_size: .

cdr3_nt: TGTGCCAGCAGTCCCAACCCGAGGGGGTTGCCTTGGGGCTACACCTTC
cdr3_aa: CASSPNPRGLPWGYTF
d_call: .
v_call: TRBV27
j_call: TRBJ1-2
clone_size: .

cdr3_nt: TGTGCCAGCAGTTACGGACAGGGGATATACGAGCAGTACTTC
cdr3_aa: CASSYGQGIYEQYF
d_call: TRBD1
v_call: TRBV6-5
j_call: TRBJ2-7
clone_size: .

cdr3_nt: TGTGCCGGGGGGACTAGTCGCACCGGGGAGCTGTTTTTT
cdr3_aa: CAGGTSRTGELFF
d_call: .
v_call: TRBV21-1
j_call: TRBJ2-2
clone_size: .

cdr3_nt: TGTGCCAGCAGCCAAGCGACTAGCGGAATATACGAGCAGTACTTC
cdr3_aa: CASSQATSGIYEQYF
d_call: TRBD2
v_call: TRBV14
j_call: TRBJ2-7
clone_size: .

cdr3_nt: TGTGCCAGCAGCTTGGTGGGACAGGGGAACTACAATGAGCAGTTCTTC
cdr3_aa: CASSLVGQGNYNEQFF
d_call: TRBD1
v_call: TRBV5-6
j_call: TRBJ2-1
clone_size: once

cdr3_nt: TGTGCCAGCAGCGCCGGGGCTAGCGGAGCCCTTTTACGGTACTTC
cdr3_aa: CASSAGASGALLRYF
d_call: TRBD2
v_call: TRBV27
j_call: TRBJ2-7
clone_size: .

cdr3_nt: TGCGCCAGCAGCTTCGAGGGGGCTATTGGGTACGAGCAGTACTTC
cdr3_aa: CASSFEGAIGYEQYF
d_call: TRBD1
v_call: TRBV5-1
j_call: TRBJ2-7
clone_size: .

cdr3_nt: TGTGCCAGTAGAATAGGGGCTGGGTTCTATGGCTACACCTTC
cdr3_aa: CASRIGAGFYGYTF
d_call: .
v_call: TRBV19
j_call: TRBJ1-2
clone_size: .

cdr3_nt: TGTGCCTCTAGCGGACAGGGGCTTCAGCCCCAGCATTTT
cdr3_aa: CASSGQGLQPQHF
d_call: TRBD1
v_call: TRBV19
j_call: TRBJ1-5
clone_size: .

cdr3_nt: TGTGCCAGCAGCTCCCGGGACGGATACGAGCAGTACTTC
cdr3_aa: CASSSRDGYEQYF
d_call: .
v_call: TRBV7-9
j_call: TRBJ2-7
clone_size: .

cdr3_nt: TGTGCCAGCAGTCCTATAGTTCAGGAGACCCAGTACTTC
cdr3_aa: CASSPIVQETQYF
d_call: .
v_call: TRBV27
j_call: TRBJ2-5
clone_size: .

cdr3_nt: TGTGCCAGCAGCACCGGTAGGGCAAGGGACACTGAAGCTTTCTTT
cdr3_aa: CASSTGRARDTEAFF
d_call: .
v_call: TRBV9
j_call: TRBJ1-1
clone_size: .

cdr3_nt: TGTGCCACCCGGGACCTCGGGACCCAGTACTTC
cdr3_aa: CATRDLGTQYF
d_call: .
v_call: TRBV27
j_call: TRBJ2-5
clone_size: .

cdr3_nt: TGTGCCAGCAGCTTAACTTGGGACAAAGTCTACGAGCAGTACTTC
cdr3_aa: CASSLTWDKVYEQYF
d_call: .
v_call: TRBV7-9
j_call: TRBJ2-7
clone_size: .

cdr3_nt: TGTGCCAGCAGCTCGGGGATTGGGGCCAACGTCCTGACTTTC
cdr3_aa: CASSSGIGANVLTF
d_call: .
v_call: TRBV7-9
j_call: TRBJ2-6
clone_size: .

cdr3_nt: TGTGCCAGCAGTTTCCTAGTAACCTCCACAGATACGCAGTATTTT
cdr3_aa: CASSFLVTSTDTQYF
d_call: .
v_call: TRBV27
j_call: TRBJ2-3
clone_size: .

cdr3_nt: TGTGCCAGCAGTTTATTGGGCAGTTTTTATGGCTACACCTTC
cdr3_aa: CASSLLGSFYGYTF
d_call: .
v_call: TRBV27
j_call: TRBJ1-2
clone_size: .

cdr3_nt: TGCAGCGTGCCGGACGACAGGGGGCCCGAATTAAACACCGGGGAGCTGTTTTTT
cdr3_aa: CSVPDDRGPELNTGELFF
d_call: TRBD1
v_call: TRBV29-1
j_call: TRBJ2-2
clone_size: .

cdr3_nt: TGTGCCAGCAGCTTGATCAATGCAGGTACGGAGACCCAGTACTTC
cdr3_aa: CASSLINAGTETQYF
d_call: .
v_call: TRBV5-6
j_call: TRBJ2-5
clone_size: .

cdr3_nt: TGTGCCAGCAGCTTAGGGAGGCAGCTATCATACGAGCAGTACTTC
cdr3_aa: CASSLGRQLSYEQYF
d_call: .
v_call: TRBV7-9
j_call: TRBJ2-7
clone_size: .

cdr3_nt: TGCAGCGTTGACGACGGGAGGTCCTACGAGCAGTACTTC
cdr3_aa: CSVDDGRSYEQYF
d_call: TRBD2
v_call: TRBV29-1
j_call: TRBJ2-7
clone_size: .

cdr3_nt: TGTGCCAGCAGCTTTAATCTGAACACCGGGGAGCTGTTTTTT
cdr3_aa: CASSFNLNTGELFF
d_call: .
v_call: TRBV7-9
j_call: TRBJ2-2
clone_size: .